One sample yielded the 23 T cell receptor beta chains listed below, sequenced in a study of blood T cells in healthy people across ages. Primers used in a second PCR of roughly 6 to 11 cycles were a sample-barcoded 5' primer and a J-beta primer mix. TCRdb re-analysed the 5' RACE reads in MiXCR, keeping a single row per CDR3 protein. Here the sample spans 850,000 to 1,100,000 distinct CDR3 sequences, more than 30% being singletons. Material for sequencing was blood. The source of these receptors is a man younger than 30 in good health.

The gene calls are TRBV4-1 and TRBJ1-1, with 7 bases aligning to TRBD1. J lost 4 bases, V lost 3 bases, and 5 bases had no gene match. Germline CDR1 and CDR2: MGHRA and YSYEKL. This CDR3 region has 14 residues. CDR3 sequence (DNA): TGCGCCAGCAGCCAGATGACAGGGCTCACTGAAGCTTTCTTT. Encoded protein: CASSQMTGLTEAFF.

DNA for the CDR3: TGTGCCAGCAGCCCATCCCGACAGGGGGCGCTTGTCGAGCAGTACTTC. Translating it yields CASSPSRQGALVEQYF. This chain connects TRBV11-2 to TRBJ2-4; TRBD1 aligns across 10 bases. The J call may be mistaken, given a closer DNA end match to TRBJ2-7. Germline CDR1 is SGHAT and CDR2 is FQNNGV. The CDR3 length is 16 residues.

This clonotype was observed a few times. The chain joins TRBV20-1 to TRBJ2-2; D not resolved. CDR3 length equals 14 residues. V lost 3 bases and J 4 bases, leaving 12 bases between the germline ends. Germline V CDR1 and CDR2: DFQATT, SNEGSKA (reference sequence). CDR3 amino acids: CSASSPRGTGELFF. CDR3 DNA sequence: TGCAGTGCTAGCTCTCCGCGAGGCACCGGGGAGCTGTTTTTT.

The chain joins TRBV28 to TRBJ1-1; the D is unclear. V was cut by 5 bases and J by 7 bases, with 8 bases left in between. The germline CDR1 and CDR2 sequences are MDHEN and SYDVKM. This CDR3 has 11 residues. Here the CDR3 DNA reads TGTGCCAGCAGTAACCGGGGTGAAGCTTTCTTT. Protein product: CASSNRGEAFF.

The chain employs TRBV7-2 and TRBJ2-4, with 7 bases identical to TRBD2. The V segment lost 2 bases and the J segment 7 bases; nucleotides outside the gene matches: 8. This CDR3 region has 15 residues. Germline CDR1 SGHTA, CDR2 FQGNSA. CDR3 amino acids: CASSLRTPGGNIQYF. CDR3 nucleotides: TGTGCCAGCAGCTTAAGAACACCCGGGGGGAACATTCAGTACTTC.

This clonotype was seen many times. This chain joins TRBV25-1 and TRBJ2-7, with a weak D call TRBD1 (6 bases). The germline CDR1 and CDR2 sequences are MGHDK and SYGVNS. There are 14 residues in the CDR3. With 6 bases removed from V and 3 bases from J, the gap between germline ends came to 15 bases. Here the CDR3 reads CASSPPGHRYEQYF. The CDR3 region has the DNA TGTGCCAGCAGCCCTCCGGGACATCGCTACGAGCAGTACTTC.

The CDR3 loop reads CAISGGGAEEKLFF. CDR3 nucleotides: TGTGCCATCAGTGGAGGGGGCGCGGAGGAAAAACTGTTTTTT. This rearrangement joins TRBV10-3 to TRBJ1-4; 7 nucleotides align to TRBD1. The CDR3 consists of 14 residues. V lost 4 bases, J lost 8 bases, and 7 bases stayed unmatched. Germline assignment: CDR1 ENHRY and CDR2 SYGVKD.

The chain is built from TRBV13 and TRBJ2-5, with a possible D match to TRBD2 (7 bases). Germline CDR1 PRHDT, CDR2 FYEKMQ (reference sequence). The CDR3 has 16 residues. The ends were cut back, 7 bases at V and 6 bases at J, with 24 bases in the middle. The CDR3 loop reads CASTRRSLGGTQTQYF. The DNA of the CDR3 is TGTGCCAGCACCAGGCGCTCCCTCGGGGGGACACAGACCCAGTACTTC. Combining the CDR3 with reference TRBV13 and TRBJ2-5 gives the whole variable domain AAGVIQSPRHLIKEKRETATLKCYPIPRHDTVYWYQQGPGQDPQFLISFYEKMQSDKGSIPDRFSAQQFSDYHSELNMSSLELGDSALYFCASTRRSLGGTQTQYFGPGTRLLVL.

This clonotype was counted between two and nine times. This rearrangement joins TRBV28 to TRBJ2-3, with a weak D call TRBD1 (5 bases). The V end was cut by 5 bases, the J end by 3 bases, with 21 bases between. Per the germline V gene, CDR1 is MDHEN and CDR2 is SYDVKM. The CDR3 is 17 residues long. CDR3 coding DNA: TGTGCCAGCAGTGCAACCTGGGGCCAGGTTGCAACAGATACGCAGTATTTT. This gives the protein CASSATWGQVATDTQYF. The entire variable domain, with the rest obtained from reference TRBV28 and TRBJ2-3, is as follows: DVKVTQSSRYLVKRTGEKVFLECVQDMDHENMFWYRQDPGLGLRLIYFSYDVKMKEKGDIPEGYSVSREKKERFSLILESASTNQTSMYLCASSATWGQVATDTQYFGPGTRLTVL.

The chain couples TRBV20-1 to TRBJ1-4, with unresolved D. The CDR3 has 11 residues. Trimming pared 5 bases from V and 8 bases from J, leaving 9 bases between. Germline V CDR1 and CDR2: DFQATT, SNEGSKA (reference sequence). CDR3 DNA sequence: TGCAGTGCTGAAGGCCAGGAAAAACTGTTTTTT. This sequence encodes CSAEGQEKLFF.

This clonotype was detected a few times. In DNA, the CDR3 is TGTGCCAGCAGTCGGGACAGCCCTTATGGCTACACCTTC. It encodes CASSRDSPYGYTF. The V call is TRBV6-6, the J call TRBJ1-2; 7 bases line up with TRBD1. V dropped 5 bases and J dropped 5; count of bases not matched to a gene: 5. Germline assignment: CDR1 MNHNY and CDR2 SVGAGI (reference sequence). The CDR3 is made up of 13 amino acids.

This clonotype has just a few counts. A single base separates this from a much larger clone, so it may be a read error. This chain uses TRBV7-2 with TRBJ2-7, with D unclear. Germline V gene sequence: CDR1 SGHTA, CDR2 FQGNSA. V lost 5 bases and J lost 7, with 21 bases in between. The CDR3 has 15 amino acids. The CDR3 is CASSPQSASYNEQYF. CDR3 bases: TGTGCCAGCAGCCCGCAGTCCGCCTCCTACAATGAGCAGTACTTC.

The chain has TRBV29-1 and TRBJ2-7; weak D call: TRBD1 (6 bases). V was shortened by 1 base and J by 5 bases, with 18 bases between the two germline ends. CDR1 and CDR2 (germline): SQVTM, ANQGSEA. The CDR3 spans 15 residues. CDR3 residues: CSVEGGEQGVDEQYF. CDR3 nucleotide sequence: TGCAGCGTTGAAGGAGGGGAACAGGGTGTTGACGAGCAGTACTTC.

The chain recombines TRBV5-1 with TRBJ2-3, with a possible D match to TRBD2 (5 bases). V gave up 5 bases and J gave up 0 bases, with 16 bases separating them. The CDR3 consists of 16 residues. CDR1 and CDR2 from the germline V gene are SGHRS and YFSETQ. CDR3 DNA sequence: TGCGCCAGCAGTTCAACCGGGGTACCTAGCACAGATACGCAGTATTTT. Translated: CASSSTGVPSTDTQYF.

This chain uses TRBV5-1 with TRBJ2-1; D not resolved. The V gene lost 3 bases and the J gene lost 9 bases, with 7 bases spanning the gap. The CDR3 covers 11 residues. Germline CDR1 and CDR2: SGHRS and YFSETQ. CDR3 nucleotide sequence: TGCGCCAGCAGCTCCAAAGTTGAGCAGTTCTTC. This encodes CASSSKVEQFF.

The chain uses TRBV9 and TRBJ2-3; possible D gene TRBD2, 5 bases. Trimming pared 3 bases from V and 3 bases from J, leaving 20 bases between. CDR1 SGDLS and CDR2 YYNGEE come from the germline V gene. CDR3 length: 17 amino acids. The CDR3 here is CASSGRDSGSGTDTQYF. The DNA for the CDR3 is TGTGCCAGCAGCGGACGCGATTCGGGGTCCGGGACAGATACGCAGTATTTT.

This clonotype was counted once. The chain is built from TRBV7-9 and TRBJ1-5; D is uncertain. The CDR3 extends over 12 amino acids. V was trimmed by 5 bases and J by 9 bases, leaving 11 bases between them. The germline CDR1 and CDR2 sequences are SEHNR and FQNEAQ (reference sequence). CDR3 in amino acids: CASSQSNRPQHF. CDR3 DNA: TGTGCCAGCAGCCAATCCAACAGGCCCCAGCATTTT. Together with reference TRBV7-9 and TRBJ1-5, the CDR3 gives the full variable domain: DTGVSQNPRHKITKRGQNVTFRCDPISEHNRLYWYRQTLGQGPEFLTYFQNEAQLEKSRLLSDRFSAERPKGSFSTLEIQRTEQGDSAMYLCASSQSNRPQHFGDGTRLSIL.

This chain connects TRBV7-9 to TRBJ2-2; 11 positions agree with TRBD1. Losses at the gene ends were 0 bases for V and 7 bases for J; bases not matched to a gene: 1. The germline V gene encodes CDR1 SEHNR and CDR2 FQNEAQ (reference sequence). The CDR3 totals 15 residues. In DNA form, the CDR3 reads TGTGCCAGCAGCTTAGCGGACAGGGGGCACGGGGAGCTGTTTTTT. It specifies CASSLADRGHGELFF.

This chain connects TRBV4-1 to TRBJ2-5; possible D gene TRBD1, 6 bases. The better agreement between TRBJ2-7 and the DNA end casts doubt on the J call. Germline V lookup: CDR1 MGHRA, CDR2 YSYEKL. CDR3 size: 13 residues. CDR3 protein: CASSQRTGYEQYF. For the CDR3, the DNA is TGCGCCAGCAGCCAACGTACAGGGTACGAGCAGTACTTC.

This clonotype occurred a few times. V and J are TRBV9 and TRBJ2-6; D is unresolved. The CDR3 extends over 14 amino acids. The V gene lost 0 bases and the J gene lost 12 bases, with 13 bases spanning the gap. The germline V gene has CDR1 SGDLS and CDR2 YYNGEE. CDR3 region: CASSVDKSPSVLTF. For the CDR3, the DNA is TGTGCCAGCAGCGTAGATAAGTCCCCCAGCGTCCTGACTTTC.

On this clonotype: Germline is not matched at one junction end, which may reflect a read error. This rearrangement joins TRBV10-2 to TRBJ1-2, with D perhaps TRBD1 (6 bases). Per germline, CDR1 WSHSY and CDR2 SAAADI. The CDR3 consists of 13 residues. CDR3 amino acids: CTSSSQGIYGYTF. CDR3 sequence (DNA): TGCACCAGCAGTTCTCAGGGGATCTATGGCTACACCTTC.

This rearrangement joins TRBV29-1 to TRBJ1-5, with TRBD1 as a possible D gene (5 bases). This CDR3 comprises 14 residues. Germline CDR1 is SQVTM and CDR2 is ANQGSEA. V was clipped by 0 bases and J by 3 bases, with 9 bases between them. The DNA for the CDR3 is TGCAGCGTTGAAGAACCAGGGACCAATCAGCCCCAGCATTTT. This sequence encodes CSVEEPGTNQPQHF.

The chain combines TRBV7-8 with TRBJ1-5, with D hard to call. Germline CDR1 is SGHVS and CDR2 is FQNEAQ. Trimming removed 5 bases at V and 0 bases at J, with 11 bases between. The CDR3 has 15 residues. The DNA of the CDR3 is TGTGCCAGCAGCCTACAAGAGAGTAGCAATCAGCCCCAGCATTTT. The encoded protein is CASSLQESSNQPQHF.